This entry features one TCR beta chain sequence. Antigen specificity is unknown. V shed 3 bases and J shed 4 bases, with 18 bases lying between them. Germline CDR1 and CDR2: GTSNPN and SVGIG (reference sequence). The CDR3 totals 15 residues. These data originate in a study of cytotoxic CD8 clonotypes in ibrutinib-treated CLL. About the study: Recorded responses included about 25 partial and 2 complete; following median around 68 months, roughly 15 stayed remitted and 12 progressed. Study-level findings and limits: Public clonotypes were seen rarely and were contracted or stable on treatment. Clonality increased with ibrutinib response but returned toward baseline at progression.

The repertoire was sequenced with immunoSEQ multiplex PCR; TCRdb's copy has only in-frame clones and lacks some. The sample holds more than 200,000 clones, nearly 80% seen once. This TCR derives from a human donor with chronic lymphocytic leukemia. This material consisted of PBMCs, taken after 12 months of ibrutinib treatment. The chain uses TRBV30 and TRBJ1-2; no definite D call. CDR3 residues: CAWRATAFRGYGYTF. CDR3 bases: TGTGCCTGGAGAGCCACGGCCTTTCGAGGCTATGGCTACACCTTC.